These T cell receptor beta chains were read from a single sample in a study of T cells in Graves' hyperthyroidism and ophthalmopathy. Via MiXCR, TCRdb re-called the multiplex PCR reads, giving one row per CDR3 protein. Of 350,000 or so distinct CDR3 sequences listed, 21% are singletons. The material sequenced was blood. The source of these receptors is a woman between 50 and 59 years old with Graves' hyperthyroidism. The CDR3 runs from the conserved cysteine through the conserved F or W. A D gene is named only where the DNA matches it firmly. For some rows the clone size is stated as once, few or many, or as a class when expanded; others skip it.

J: TRBJ2-2; size: -; V: TRBV20-1; D: -; DNA: TGCAGTGCTAGAGGATCCACCGGGGAGCTGTTTTTT; CDR3: CSARGSTGELFF
J: TRBJ2-5; size: many; V: TRBV7-9; D: -; DNA: TGTGCCAGCAGCTTAGCGGGGGGCCTAGTCCTTCAAGAGACCCAGTACTTC; CDR3: CASSLAGGLVLQETQYF
J: TRBJ2-2; size: many; V: TRBV11-2; D: TRBD2; DNA: TGTGCCAGCAGTTCGGGACTAGCGGGAGCCGGGGAGCTGTTTTTT; CDR3: CASSSGLAGAGELFF
J: TRBJ2-5; size: many; V: TRBV28; D: TRBD1; DNA: TGTGCCAGCAGTTATGACAGGGGGTGGGAGACCCAGTACTTC; CDR3: CASSYDRGWETQYF
J: TRBJ2-1; size: many; V: TRBV27; D: TRBD2; DNA: TGTGCCAGCAGTCGATTCCGACTAGCGGGGGGAAATTACAATGAGCAGTTCTTC; CDR3: CASSRFRLAGGNYNEQFF
J: TRBJ2-3; size: many; V: TRBV28; D: -; DNA: TGTGCCAGCAGTTTGGCTTACAGGACAGCGGGGCCTGTAGATACGCAGTATTTT; CDR3: CASSLAYRTAGPVDTQYF
J: TRBJ2-7; size: many; V: TRBV13; D: -; DNA: TGTGCCAGCAGCCTGGGAGGCGCACGCTACGAGCAGTACTTC; CDR3: CASSLGGARYEQYF
J: TRBJ2-3; size: -; V: TRBV29-1; D: -; DNA: TGCAGCGTTGGACTAGATACGCAGTATTTT; CDR3: CSVGLDTQYF
J: TRBJ1-1; size: few; V: TRBV3-1; D: TRBD1; DNA: TGTGCCAGCAGCCAACCGAGGGGGCCGCGCACTGAAGCTTTCTTT; CDR3: CASSQPRGPRTEAFF
J: TRBJ2-2; size: many; V: TRBV7-2; D: -; DNA: TGTGCCAGCAGCTTACTGGGGGCGGCGAACACCGGGGAGCTGTTTTTT; CDR3: CASSLLGAANTGELFF
J: TRBJ2-1; size: -; V: TRBV5-6; D: TRBD2; DNA: TGTGCCAGCAGCTGGAGGACTAGCGGGAAACATGAGCAGTTCTTC; CDR3: CASSWRTSGKHEQFF
J: TRBJ1-2; size: -; V: TRBV4-2; D: -; DNA: TGTGCCAGCAGCCAAGAGGGGGTCTCTGGCTACACCTTC; CDR3: CASSQEGVSGYTF
J: TRBJ1-4; size: few; V: TRBV7-9; D: -; DNA: TGTGCCAGCAGGCAAGGGAGGGGAACTAATGAAAAACTGTTTTTT; CDR3: CASRQGRGTNEKLFF
J: TRBJ1-1; size: many; V: TRBV24-1; D: -; DNA: TGTGCCACCAGTGCAGGGGTTGGGACTGAAGCTTTCTTT; CDR3: CATSAGVGTEAFF
J: TRBJ1-1; size: -; V: TRBV28; D: -; DNA: TGTGCCAGCTTCTCTCTAGCGGGGGGGGGGACCACTGAAGCTTTCTTT; CDR3: CASFSLAGGGTTEAFF
J: TRBJ1-1; size: many; V: TRBV9; D: -; DNA: TGTGCCAGCAGCGTAAGTTTGGGGGGGATTTTGAGCACTGAAGCTTTCTTT; CDR3: CASSVSLGGILSTEAFF
J: TRBJ2-7; size: -; V: TRBV7-6; D: -; DNA: TGTGCCAGCAGCTTTGCGGGGAGTCACTACGAGCAGTACTTC; CDR3: CASSFAGSHYEQYF
J: TRBJ1-1; size: many; V: TRBV12-3/TRBV12-4; D: -; DNA: TGTGCCAGCAGTTTAATGGGGGCGAACACTAAAGCTTTCTTT; CDR3: CASSLMGANTKAFF
J: TRBJ1-5; size: many; V: TRBV7-8; D: -; DNA: TGTGCCAGCAGCCAAGGAGGGTCTAGCAATCAGCCCCAGCATTTT; CDR3: CASSQGGSSNQPQHF
J: TRBJ1-2; size: few; V: TRBV6-1; D: -; DNA: TGTGCCAGCAGTAGCGGCGCGACCAGGGGCTATGGCTACACCTTC; CDR3: CASSSGATRGYGYTF
J: TRBJ2-3; size: -; V: TRBV18; D: -; DNA: TGTGCCAGCTCACCCTATCGACGGCTTAGCACAGATACGCAGTATTTT; CDR3: CASSPYRRLSTDTQYF
J: TRBJ1-5; size: -; V: TRBV2; D: -; DNA: TGTGCCAGCCAAGGGTTCAGTCAGCCCCAGCATTTT; CDR3: CASQGFSQPQHF
J: TRBJ1-4; size: few; V: TRBV15; D: TRBD1; DNA: TGTGCCACCAGCAGGGCGGGACAGGGGTTGAGAAAACTGTTTTTT; CDR3: CATSRAGQGLRKLFF
J: TRBJ2-1; size: many; V: TRBV7-9; D: -; DNA: TGTGCCAGCAGCTCAACTCAGGAGGGCCCTGAGCAGTTCTTC; CDR3: CASSSTQEGPEQFF
J: TRBJ1-2; size: -; V: TRBV2; D: -; DNA: TGTGCCAGCAGCCCCAGGGTATCCTATGGCTACACCTTC; CDR3: CASSPRVSYGYTF
J: TRBJ1-5; size: many; V: TRBV4-1; D: -; DNA: TGCGCCAGCAGCCAAGAAGCACCCCCGAGACAAGATAAGCCCCAGCATTTT; CDR3: CASSQEAPPRQDKPQHF
J: TRBJ1-5; size: -; V: TRBV12-3/TRBV12-4; D: -; DNA: TGTGCCAGCAGTTTGTCGGGGGGCAGGGCTTATCAGCCCCAGCATTTT; CDR3: CASSLSGGRAYQPQHF
J: TRBJ2-4; size: many; V: TRBV28; D: -; DNA: TGTGCCAGCAGTTCAACTAGGAAGACGGGAATTGCCAAAAACATTCAGTACTTC; CDR3: CASSSTRKTGIAKNIQYF
J: TRBJ2-6; size: many; V: TRBV28; D: -; DNA: TGTGCCAGCAGTCGGTACAGTTCTGGGGCCAACGTCCTGACTTTC; CDR3: CASSRYSSGANVLTF
J: TRBJ2-3; size: many; V: TRBV20-1; D: TRBD1; DNA: TGCAGTGCTAGAGATCCTACAGGGGGCCTTCCAGATACGCAGTATTTT; CDR3: CSARDPTGGLPDTQYF
J: TRBJ2-1; size: -; V: TRBV13; D: -; DNA: TGTGCCAGCAGCCGGATAGCGGCCTCCTACAATGAGCAGTTCTTC; CDR3: CASSRIAASYNEQFF
J: TRBJ2-3; size: many; V: TRBV6-6; D: -; DNA: TGTGCCAGCAGTTATAGCAGGGTTAGCACAGATACGCAGTATTTT; CDR3: CASSYSRVSTDTQYF
J: TRBJ1-6; size: -; V: TRBV5-1; D: TRBD1; DNA: TGCGCCAGCAGCGGACCGGGACAGAATAATTCACCCCTCCACTTT; CDR3: CASSGPGQNNSPLHF
J: TRBJ2-5; size: many; V: TRBV12-3/TRBV12-4; D: -; DNA: TGTGCCAGCAGTTTAACGAGGAGAGAGACCCAGTACTTC; CDR3: CASSLTRRETQYF
J: TRBJ1-5; size: -; V: TRBV4-2; D: -; DNA: TGTGCCAGCAGCCAAACAGGGCGCAGTCAGCCCCAGCATTTT; CDR3: CASSQTGRSQPQHF